This note documents a single T cell receptor beta chain sequence. This clone was detected only a few times. Its specific antigen is unknown. No clone much larger than this one lies a single base away; base qualities are absent. The CDR3 regions of human TCRbeta chains were analyzed by immunosequencing. In the paper's pipeline: Repertoire TCRs were matched against a reference library of SARS-CoV-2-specific TCRs generated with the MIRA antigen-specificity platform. Breadth was defined as the fraction of unique TCRs that were SARS-CoV-2-associated. Depth was defined as the fraction of total T cells that were SARS-CoV-2-associated. Using the MIRA data, each spike-specific TCR was mapped to the spike region that the TCR reacts to and placed in a CD4 or CD8 class. Log10-transformed breadth and depth values were compared by one-way ANOVA with Sidak's multiple comparisons tests. Here the immuneACCESS table is served through TCRdb, limited to in-frame sequences with V and J called. Missing clones are a known gap in these copies; in checked studies unresolved V genes cover under half, and the rest lacks a known reason. V and J calls and clone size come straight from that table; D and trimming were deduced from the DNA. Across this sample there are roughly 130,000 clones, with 75% to 90% seen only once. The ten largest clones capture 1.5% to 2% of the sample.

The sample is drawn from a study of T cell responses to AZD1222 COVID-19 vaccine (dated by TCRdb to the early 2020s). With respect to the entire study: Because spike-specific TCR depth and breadth did not differ between the two schedules, AZD1222 recipients who got a second dose at roughly 4 weeks were pooled with those who got a second dose at roughly 12 weeks. A total of about 240 trial participants underwent TCR sequencing, of whom about 210 received two doses of AZD1222 and about 26 received two doses of the MenACWY control vaccine. Trial participants were enrolled into age subgroups of 18-55, 56-69 and 70-plus years, which contained around 150, 29 and 61 TCR-sequenced participants, respectively. Beyond this particular receptor, the publication reports: In the small 56-69-year group, the increase in depth fell short of significance, most likely because of low power. Participants were mostly white British and included more females than males, and it was suggested by the authors that clonal diversity may have been underestimated. Spike-specific TCR breadth and depth rose significantly after two AZD1222 doses compared with day 0 and with MenACWY recipients. Epitopes outside the regions mutated in the B.1.351 and B.1.1.7 variants were reportedly recognized by nearly half of the unique spike-specific TCRs. Conclusions about previously exposed vaccinees are limited because only a handful of AZD1222 recipients were SARS-CoV-2 seropositive at baseline. The whole spike protein was spanned by vaccine-associated CD4 TCRs, and dominant responses were seen in regions 160-218 and 743-854. No day 14 peak-response samples were available, so repertoires were characterized only after the peak T cell response.

The time point label, as the study defines it: baseline before first vaccination. Vaccinee samples were obtained from the UK trials COV001 and COV002, which included a single-blind randomized controlled phase 2/3 trial of AZD1222 (ChAdOx1 nCoV-19) in healthy adults. For TCRbeta chain sequencing, PBMC samples from trial participants were taken at day 0 and at day 28 after the second dose. Clipping removes 3 bases from V and 4 bases from J, with 11 as the unmatched junction base count. From its cysteine to its phenylalanine, the CDR3 spans 16 amino acids. The entry retains the CDR3 DNA only, 48 bases that are in frame from base 1. Per the germline V gene, MNHEY is the CDR1 and SVGAGI is the CDR2.

This material consisted of peripheral blood, taken on day 0 of AZD1222 vaccination. The chain is encoded by TRBV6-5 joined to TRBJ1-2, with 7 bases matching TRBD1. This TCR came from an adult in good health. In nucleotide form, the sequence is TGTGCCAGCAGTTATTCCCCGACAGGGTTAAGCTATGGCTACACCTTC. Its amino acids are CASSYSPTGLSYGYTF.